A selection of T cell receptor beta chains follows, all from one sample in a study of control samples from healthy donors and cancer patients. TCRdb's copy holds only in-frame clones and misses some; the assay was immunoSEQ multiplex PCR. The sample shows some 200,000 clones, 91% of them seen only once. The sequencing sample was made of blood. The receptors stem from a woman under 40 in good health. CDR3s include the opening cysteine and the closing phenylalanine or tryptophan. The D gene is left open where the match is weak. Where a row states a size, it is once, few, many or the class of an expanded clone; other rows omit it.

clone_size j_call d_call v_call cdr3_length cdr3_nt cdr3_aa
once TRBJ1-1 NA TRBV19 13 TGTGCCAGTACGGACAGATGGGGCACTGAAGCTTTCTTT CASTDRWGTEAFF
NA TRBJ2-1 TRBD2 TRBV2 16 TGTGCCAGCAGTGAAGAGTTTAGCGGGGTTTACAATGAGCAGTTCTTC CASSEEFSGVYNEQFF
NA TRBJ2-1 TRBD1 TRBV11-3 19 TGTGCCAGCAGCAAAGGACAGGGGGAACTGGGACTATCCTACAATGAGCAGTTCTTC CASSKGQGELGLSYNEQFF
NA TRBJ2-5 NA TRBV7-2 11 TGTGCCAGCAGCTCTCGGGAGACCCAGTACTTC CASSSRETQYF
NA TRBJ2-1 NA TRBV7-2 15 TGTGCCAGCAGCTTAGGTCCTAGGGGGTACAATGAGCAGTTCTTC CASSLGPRGYNEQFF
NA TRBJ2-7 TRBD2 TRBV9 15 TGTGCCAGCAGCGTAGGGGGGACTAGCCCCTACGAGCAGTACTTC CASSVGGTSPYEQYF
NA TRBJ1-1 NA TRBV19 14 TGTGCCAGTAGTATAGGGGTCAGGGGACCTGAAGCTTTCTTT CASSIGVRGPEAFF
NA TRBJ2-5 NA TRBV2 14 TGTGCCAGCAGTGGGACCCTAGTTGGGGAGACCCAGTACTTC CASSGTLVGETQYF
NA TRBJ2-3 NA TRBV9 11 TGTGCCAGCAGCGTAAGAGATACGCAGTATTTT CASSVRDTQYF
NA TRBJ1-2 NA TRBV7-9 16 TGTGCCAGCAGCTTAGCGCTTACAGGTCCTAACTATGGCTACACCTTC CASSLALTGPNYGYTF
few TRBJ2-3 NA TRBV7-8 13 TGTGCCAGCAGCTTGGGGGGCGCAGATACGCAGTATTTT CASSLGGADTQYF
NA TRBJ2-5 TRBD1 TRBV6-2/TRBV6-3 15 TGTGCCAGCAGCCGCGCCGGGACAGGGAGAGAGACCCAGTACTTC CASSRAGTGRETQYF
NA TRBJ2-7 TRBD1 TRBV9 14 TGTGCCAGCAGCGCGGGACAGGGGAACTACGAGCAGTACTTC CASSAGQGNYEQYF
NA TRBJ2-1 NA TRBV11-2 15 TGTGCCAGCAGCTTAGGTGCGGGGTCCTACAATGAGCAGTTCTTC CASSLGAGSYNEQFF
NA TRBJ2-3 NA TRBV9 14 TGTGCCAGCAGCGTAGGCGGGACCCCAGATACGCAGTATTTT CASSVGGTPDTQYF
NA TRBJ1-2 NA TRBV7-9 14 TGTGCCAGCAGCGCAATGGGAGCTAACTATGGCTACACCTTC CASSAMGANYGYTF
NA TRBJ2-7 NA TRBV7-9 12 TGTGCCAGCAGCCGGGCCGCCTACGAGCAGTACTTC CASSRAAYEQYF
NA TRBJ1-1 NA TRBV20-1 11 TGCAGTGCTGGGTCGAACACTGAAGCTTTCTTT CSAGSNTEAFF
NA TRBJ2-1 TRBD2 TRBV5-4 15 TGTGCCAGCAGCTCCGGACTAGCGGACTACAATGAGCAGTTCTTC CASSSGLADYNEQFF
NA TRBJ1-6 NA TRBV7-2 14 TGTGCCAGCAGCTTAGGGGGAAATAATTCACCCCTCCACTTT CASSLGGNNSPLHF
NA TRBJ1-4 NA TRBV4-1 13 TGCGCCAGCAGCCAAGATGCTCAGGGAGAACTGTTTTTT CASSQDAQGELFF
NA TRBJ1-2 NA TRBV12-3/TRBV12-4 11 TGTGCCAGCAGTTTATCCTATGGCTACACCTTC CASSLSYGYTF
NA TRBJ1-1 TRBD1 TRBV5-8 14 TGTGCCAGCAGCTCCAGGGGGATAGGCACTGAAGCTTTCTTT CASSSRGIGTEAFF
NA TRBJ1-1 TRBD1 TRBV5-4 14 TGTGCCAGCAGAACACCCAGGGGGCGGACTGAAGCTTTCTTT CASRTPRGRTEAFF
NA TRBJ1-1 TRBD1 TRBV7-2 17 TGTGCCAGCAGCTTAGCGGGAACCAGGGGGTTGAACACTGAAGCTTTCTTT CASSLAGTRGLNTEAFF
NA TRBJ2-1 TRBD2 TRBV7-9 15 TGTGCCAGCAGCTTACTAGCGGGGGGGCCCAATGAGCAGTTCTTC CASSLLAGGPNEQFF
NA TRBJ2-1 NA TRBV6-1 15 TGTGCCAGCAGTGATCCAGCGAGCTCCTACAATGAGCAGTTCTTC CASSDPASSYNEQFF
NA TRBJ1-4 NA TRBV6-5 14 TGTGCCAGCAGATTCCAGGGTGCTAATGAAAAACTGTTTTTT CASRFQGANEKLFF
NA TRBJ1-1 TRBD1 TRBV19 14 TGTGCCAGTAGTGGGACAGAGGGGAGCACTGAAGCTTTCTTT CASSGTEGSTEAFF
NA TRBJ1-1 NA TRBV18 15 TGTGCCAGCTCACCAACGTCAGGGTATTACACTGAAGCTTTCTTT CASSPTSGYYTEAFF
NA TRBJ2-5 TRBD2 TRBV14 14 TGTGCCAGCAGCCGGACTAGCGGGAGAGAGACCCAGTACTTC CASSRTSGRETQYF
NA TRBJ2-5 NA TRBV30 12 TGTGCCTGGAGTGTAGGACAGGAGACCCAGTACTTC CAWSVGQETQYF
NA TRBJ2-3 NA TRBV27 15 TGTGCCAGCAGTTGGGGAGATTCTAGCACAGATACGCAGTATTTT CASSWGDSSTDTQYF
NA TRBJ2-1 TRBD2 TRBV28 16 TGTGCCAGCAGTTTATGGACGGGGGGGCCTTCGGATGAGCAGTTCTTC CASSLWTGGPSDEQFF
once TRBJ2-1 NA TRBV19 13 TGTGCCAGTAGTGTAGCGAGATACAATGAGCAGTTCTTC CASSVARYNEQFF